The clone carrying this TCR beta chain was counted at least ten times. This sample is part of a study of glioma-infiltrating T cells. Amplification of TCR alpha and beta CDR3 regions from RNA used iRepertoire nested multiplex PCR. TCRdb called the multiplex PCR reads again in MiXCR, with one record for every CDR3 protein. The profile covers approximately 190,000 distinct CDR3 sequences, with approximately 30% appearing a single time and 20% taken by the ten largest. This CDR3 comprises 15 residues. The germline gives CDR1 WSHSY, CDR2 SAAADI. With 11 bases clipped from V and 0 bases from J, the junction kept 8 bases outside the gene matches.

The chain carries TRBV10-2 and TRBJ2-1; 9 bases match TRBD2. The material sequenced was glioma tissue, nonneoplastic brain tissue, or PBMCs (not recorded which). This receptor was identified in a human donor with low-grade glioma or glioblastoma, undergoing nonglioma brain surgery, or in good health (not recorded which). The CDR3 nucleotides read TGCGCCGTCCGGACTAGCGAGAGCTCCTACAATGAGCAGTTCTTC. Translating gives CAVRTSESSYNEQFF.